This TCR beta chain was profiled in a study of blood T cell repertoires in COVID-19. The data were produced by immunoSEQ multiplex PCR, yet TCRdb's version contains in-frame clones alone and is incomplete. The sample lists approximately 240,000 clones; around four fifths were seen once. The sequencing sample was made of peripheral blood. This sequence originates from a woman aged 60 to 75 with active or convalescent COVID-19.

CDR3 bases: TGTGCCAGCAGCTTGGAGGGGGAAGGTGGCTACACCTTC. Translating it yields CASSLEGEGGYTF. V usage is TRBV5-4 and J usage is TRBJ1-2, with D perhaps TRBD1 (6 bases). CDR3 size: 13 residues. The germline V gene encodes CDR1 SGHNT and CDR2 YYREEE (reference sequence). V lost 0 bases and J 7 bases, leaving 10 bases between the germline ends.